This T cell receptor beta chain was captured by sequencing in a study of cytomegalovirus exposure and HLA in healthy donors. Trimming pared 0 bases from V and 7 bases from J, leaving 8 bases between. Germline CDR1 and CDR2: SGHRS and YFSETQ. This CDR3 comprises 13 residues. Both 60 Vbeta primers and 13 Jbeta primers went into the PCR. Only in-frame clones appear in the TCRdb table, and some are missing; sequencing was by immunoSEQ multiplex PCR. This table has roughly 180,000 clones, about four fifths appearing once. The donors comprised healthy bone marrow donors. This clonotype originated in a young man in good health and CMV-seronegative. The chain employs TRBV5-1 and TRBJ2-1; no reliable D call. Source material: PBMCs. The CDR3 DNA reads as TGCGCCAGCAGCTTGGCCCGGAGTAATGAGCAGTTCTTC. Amino acids: CASSLARSNEQFF.